This TCR beta chain was profiled in a study of blood T cell repertoires in COVID-19 (dated by TCRdb to the early 2020s). About the full investigation: Collaborator samples came from the United States, Italy and Spain and covered acute and convalescent phases of COVID-19. HLA class I and class II types, where available, came from metadata supplied by the sample provider rather than from assay-based typing. The prospective study material was composed of cDNA or gDNA derived from T cells, B-cell-depleted T cells, or PBMCs. A freely available public database, intended as a resource for researchers studying the immune response to SARS-CoV-2, is where the repertoires were released. Deeply sampled blood TCRbeta repertoires from subjects exposed to, actively infected with, or recovered from COVID-19 were included in the dataset. Sample metadata almost always included a de-identified subject ID, COVID-19 status, age in years and sex. Samples were obtained from the ongoing ImmuneRACE study (first 160 participants) and from about 1,300 subjects provided by 6 global collaborators. Points the paper makes about the study in general: The quantity of clinical and demographic metadata differed by source and by participant and was supplied without curation.

The immunoSEQ Assay, a bias-controlled multiplex PCR, was used to amplify TCRbeta CDR3 regions from genomic DNA. In the paper's pipeline: Nucleated cell counts per sample were estimated from amplification of reference gene primers within the assay. Sequence reads were collapsed and filtered to measure the absolute abundance of every unique TCRbeta CDR3 rearrangement. For each sample, productive Simpson clonality was calculated as the square root of Simpson's diversity index across productive rearrangements. This immuneACCESS table, as held by TCRdb, lists in-frame sequences with V and J called but not all clones. Of the missing ones, under half trace to an unresolved V gene in checked studies; the others have no known cause. That table supplies the V and J calls and clone size; D and trimming were determined from the DNA. A total of fewer than 80,000 clones appear in this sample, approximately 90% of them only once. Under 25% of the sample rests with the top ten.

Each collaborating institution followed its own protocols to collect whole blood in K2EDTA tubes. For TCRbeta analysis, collaborators shipped samples in one of three forms: frozen whole blood, isolated PBMCs, or DNA extracted from either of those sample types. CDR1 and CDR2 are drawn from the germline V gene: LGHNA, YSLEER. The CDR3 measures 18 amino acids from cysteine to phenylalanine. The CDR3 DNA has 54 bases and is translated from base 1. V is cut back by 0 bases and J by 3 bases, with 8 bases in the junction unmatched. With respect to this clone: Its antigen has not been determined. No base quality values were provided; no much bigger clone lies one nucleotide off.

The chain is assembled from TRBV4-3 and TRBJ1-4; TRBD1 aligns with 9 central bases. Input material: peripheral blood. The clonotype was recovered from a human donor in a cohort sampled during active COVID-19. The CDR3 loop reads CASSQEPGTGWSNEKLFF. At the DNA level, the sequence is TGCGCCAGCAGCCAAGAACCCGGGACAGGGTGGTCTAATGAAAAACTGTTTTTT.